These 12 T cell receptor beta chains originate from one sample sequenced in a study of T-cell memory formation after mild COVID-19. TCRdb itself ran the 5' RACE reads through MiXCR, one entry per CDR3 protein. This sample carries 550,000 to 700,000 distinct CDR3 sequences, about 18% of them seen once, and the ten largest clones take just over 8%. Source material: PBMCs or a T cell subset sorted from them (not recorded which). These receptors came from an adult woman who had mild COVID-19 (a few samples of this study predate the infection). Cell type and time point are not known.

The chain links TRBV6-5 to TRBJ2-5; 9 bases match TRBD1. The V segment lost 5 bases and the J segment 5 bases; nucleotides outside the gene matches: 9. The CDR3 extends over 15 amino acids. Germline V gives CDR1 MNHEY, CDR2 SVGAGI. CDR3 sequence (DNA): TGTGCCAGCAGTCCACCGGGACAGGGCGGGGAGACCCAGTACTTC. Its protein product is CASSPPGQGGETQYF.

There are a few counts of this clonotype. This sequence joins TRBV12-3 or TRBV12-4 and TRBJ2-1; D not resolved. Trimming stripped 6 bases from V and 8 bases from J, with 17 bases between. CDR3 length equals 14 residues. This CDR3 is CASRAPGAVDEQFF. CDR3 coding DNA: TGTGCCAGCAGAGCTCCCGGAGCAGTCGATGAGCAGTTCTTC.

This clonotype was picked up a small number of times. The chain has TRBV5-5 and TRBJ2-1, with 7 bases aligning to TRBD1. Germline V gene sequence: CDR1 SGHKS, CDR2 YYEKEE (reference sequence). The CDR3 is 14 residues long. Trimming at V came to 4 bases and at J to 4 bases, leaving 5 bases not matched to a gene. CDR3 nucleotides: TGTGCCAGCAGCCACCGGGACAGTTACAATGAGCAGTTCTTC. Its translation is CASSHRDSYNEQFF.

The J gene is TRBJ1-5, the V gene TRBV10-3; D is possibly TRBD1 (5 bases). Germline CDR1 is ENHRY and CDR2 is SYGVKD. The length of the CDR3 is 16 residues. V was pared by 8 bases and J by 2 bases, with 19 bases between. The CDR3 is CAISINFSGRNQPQHF. In DNA, the CDR3 is TGTGCCATCTCCATCAATTTTTCAGGGCGCAATCAGCCCCAGCATTTT.

A few counts support this clonotype. The chain joins TRBV12-3 or TRBV12-4 to TRBJ1-2; D may be TRBD1 (6 bases). The CDR3 extends over 14 amino acids. Trimming took 6 bases from V and 5 from J, leaving 16 bases between them. CDR3 bases: TGTGCCAGCAGCCTGCCCGGGACAACTTATGGCTACACCTTC. This translates into CASSLPGTTYGYTF.

CDR3 nucleotide sequence: TGTGCCAGCATCCTTGGACTAGCGGGGCCCGGGGAGCTGTTTTTT. Translated: CASILGLAGPGELFF. The V gene is TRBV12-3 or TRBV12-4, the J gene TRBJ2-2; 12 bases are shared with TRBD2. The CDR3 is 15 residues long. The V gene end was trimmed by 7 bases and the J gene end by 6 bases; junction bases not matched to a gene: 6.

The table lists this clonotype with a few counts. The V gene is TRBV30, the J gene TRBJ2-1, with D uncertain. Germline CDR1 is GTSNPN and CDR2 is SVGIG (reference sequence). Trimming stripped 0 bases from V and 0 bases from J, with 9 bases between. The CDR3 has 15 amino acids. CDR3 protein: CAWSVGHFSYNEQFF. Here the CDR3 DNA reads TGTGCCTGGAGTGTAGGGCATTTCTCCTACAATGAGCAGTTCTTC.

This clonotype showed up just a few times. V usage is TRBV3-1 and J usage is TRBJ2-1; 10 bases line up with TRBD1. The CDR3 extends over 18 amino acids. Unmatched junction bases numbered 8, after V lost 0 bases and J lost 3 bases. The germline CDR1 and CDR2 sequences are LGHDT and YNNKEL (reference sequence). CDR3 residues: CASSQDLGRDRGYNEQFF. The CDR3 bases are TGTGCCAGCAGCCAAGATCTTGGTCGGGACAGGGGCTACAATGAGCAGTTCTTC.

Ten or more counts support this clonotype. The chain employs TRBV2 and TRBJ1-5; maybe TRBD1 (5 bases). CDR1 is SNHLY and CDR2 is FYNNEI in the germline V gene. The CDR3 contains 13 residues. The V and J ends lost 10 bases and 1 base respectively, with 11 bases between them. The CDR3 DNA reads as TGTGCCAAGGGGCTTGGGAGCAATCAGCCCCAGCATTTT. This encodes CAKGLGSNQPQHF.

This clonotype turned up a few times. The chain uses TRBV10-3 and TRBJ1-1; 7 nucleotides align to TRBD1. Per the germline V gene, CDR1 is ENHRY and CDR2 is SYGVKD. The CDR3 consists of 15 residues. V was pared by 8 bases and J by 7 bases, with 16 bases of the junction left unmatched. CDR3 in amino acids: CAIRWEQGPADEAFF. The DNA of the CDR3 is TGTGCCATCCGGTGGGAACAGGGGCCCGCCGATGAAGCTTTCTTT.

Concerning this clonotype itself: An end of the junction does not agree with germline; a read error may underlie this. V usage is TRBV7-9 and J usage is TRBJ2-7; TRBD1 matches 12 bases. Germline lookup yields CDR1 SEHNR and CDR2 FQNEAQ (reference sequence). The CDR3 is made up of 12 amino acids. The CDR3 sequence: CASSPGTGGRHF. As DNA, the CDR3 is TGTGCCAGCAGCCCAGGGACAGGGGGCCGCCACTTC.

The chain is built from TRBV12-3 or TRBV12-4 and TRBJ1-1; unclear D gene. V dropped 1 base and J dropped 7 bases, with 13 bases sitting between them. CDR3 length: 14 amino acids. CDR3 sequence: CASSLGSKVVEAFF. For the CDR3, the DNA is TGTGCCAGCAGTTTAGGGTCCAAGGTGGTTGAAGCTTTCTTT.